One T cell receptor (beta chain) is described in this entry. No antigen is known for it. The sample originates from a study of liver allograft versus peripheral blood T cells. Study overall: Repertoires from peripheral blood of liver transplant recipients were compared with those inside their transplanted livers. Overall study findings and caveats: Reportedly, liver allograft T cell receptor repertoires differed from peripheral blood ones.

Trimming took 3 bases from V and 2 from J, leaving 7 bases between them. This CDR3 region has 13 residues. TCRdb re-derived calls from the reads in MiXCR, one entry per CDR3 protein. The sample contains several thousand distinct CDR3 sequences, roughly 18% of which appear only once. The TCR comes from a human patient who had a liver transplant. The T cells may partly be graft donor cells. This chain connects TRBV12-3 or TRBV12-4 to TRBJ1-1; D gene ambiguous. Here the CDR3 DNA reads TGTGCCAGCAGTTTTAGAGGAAACACTGAAGCTTTCTTT. It translates to CASSFRGNTEAFF.